This TCR beta chain was identified during a study of human T cells and chemical hapten exposure. About the study: Mainly, slight library volume differences in the pool made TCR yields vary.

Study-level points and caveats: Expanded TCRs made up significantly more big CDR3 similarity clusters than controls did. The presence of alopecia in the donors means their immune response may differ from healthy people's.

CDR1 and CDR2 from the germline V gene are SGHRS and YFSETQ. V was trimmed by 2 bases and J by 11 bases, leaving 11 bases between them. There are 12 residues in the CDR3. The time point here: patch test 1, 2 weeks after DPC sensitization. As to treatment: therapeutic diphenylcyclopropenone sensitization with weekly scalp DPC. This clonotype was picked up a small number of times. Its matching antigen is unknown. From the RACE reads, TCRdb called clonotypes with MiXCR, one entry per CDR3 protein. The sample includes some 120,000 distinct CDR3 sequences, around 10% of them seen just once. This TCR came from a woman between 45 and 65 years old with alopecia areata. Some clones in this sample may be carry-over from other donors' samples. The rearrangement joins TRBV5-1 to TRBJ2-1, with TRBD1 as a possible D gene (5 bases). Sequencing was performed on whole blood, taken in connection with sensitization to the hapten diphenylcyclopropenone (DPC). Here the CDR3 reads CASSLGVTQQFF. CDR3 DNA sequence: TGCGCCAGCAGCTTAGGGGTAACCCAGCAGTTCTTC.